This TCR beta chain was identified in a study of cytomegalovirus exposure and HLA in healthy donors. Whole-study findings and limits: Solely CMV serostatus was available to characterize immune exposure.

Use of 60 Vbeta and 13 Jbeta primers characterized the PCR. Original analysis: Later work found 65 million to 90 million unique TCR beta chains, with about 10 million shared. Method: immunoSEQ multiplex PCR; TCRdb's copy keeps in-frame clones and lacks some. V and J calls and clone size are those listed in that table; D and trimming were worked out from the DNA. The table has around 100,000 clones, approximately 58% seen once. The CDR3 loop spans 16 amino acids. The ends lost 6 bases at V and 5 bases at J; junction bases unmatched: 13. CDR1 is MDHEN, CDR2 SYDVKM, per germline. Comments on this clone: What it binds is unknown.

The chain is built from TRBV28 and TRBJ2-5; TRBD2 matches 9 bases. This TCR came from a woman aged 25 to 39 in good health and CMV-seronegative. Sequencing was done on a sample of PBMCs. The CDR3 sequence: CASRPLGGRVRETQYF. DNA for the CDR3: TGTGCCAGCAGACCCCTGGGCGGGAGGGTCCGGGAGACCCAGTACTTC.